Only a few counts were recorded for the clone carrying this T cell receptor beta chain. The CDR3 is made up of 16 amino acids. Germline V gene lookup returns CDR1 SQVTM and CDR2 ANQGSEA. V gave up 5 bases and J gave up 4 bases, with 23 bases separating them. This entry is derived from a study of control samples from healthy donors and cancer patients. Sequenced by immunoSEQ multiplex PCR; TCRdb stores in-frame clones only, minus some. Of 40,000 to 55,000 clones in the sample, more than 85% were seen once. Input material: PBMCs. The chain recombines TRBV29-1 with TRBJ1-2; D perhaps matches TRBD1 (5 bases). This receptor was taken from a woman aged 40 to 55 with head and neck cancer. CDR3 nucleotide sequence: TGCAGCGTTCTTTGGGCAGGGAGTGGACGGGGCTATGGCTACACCTTC. Its translation: CSVLWAGSGRGYGYTF.